This is a list of T cell receptor beta chains from one sample in a study of blood T cells in healthy people across ages. TCRdb itself ran the 5' RACE reads through MiXCR, one entry per CDR3 protein. The sample records some 320,000 distinct CDR3 sequences, about 25% being singletons. Sequencing was performed on blood. Receptors originate from a woman in her seventies in good health. CDR3s include the opening cysteine and the closing phenylalanine or tryptophan. The order of the fields is D gene, J gene, CDR3 length, clone size, V gene, CDR3 protein, CDR3 DNA. The D gene is left open where the match is weak. Size tells how often a clone was seen (once, few, many) or the class of an expanded clone, and some rows leave it out.

. | TRBJ2-1 | 14 | . | TRBV9 | CASNPTGNYNEQFF | TGTGCCAGCAACCCGACAGGCAACTACAATGAGCAGTTCTTC
. | TRBJ2-5 | 13 | . | TRBV5-1 | CASSPDNEETQYF | TGCGCCAGCAGCCCCGACAATGAAGAGACCCAGTACTTC
TRBD1 | TRBJ1-1 | 15 | few | TRBV5-1 | CASSLAGQGAPEAFF | TGCGCCAGCAGCTTGGCCGGACAGGGGGCCCCTGAAGCTTTCTTT
TRBD2 | TRBJ2-1 | 16 | many | TRBV28 | CASSFEREDYYNEQFF | TGTGCCAGCAGTTTTGAGCGGGAGGACTACTACAATGAGCAGTTCTTC
TRBD2 | TRBJ2-1 | 17 | . | TRBV4-1 | CASSHQFGAGGEREQFF | TGCGCCAGCAGCCACCAATTTGGGGCGGGAGGAGAGAGGGAGCAGTTCTTC
TRBD2 | TRBJ2-1 | 14 | few | TRBV28 | CASRSAGTHNEQFF | TGTGCCAGCAGATCAGCGGGAACCCACAATGAGCAGTTCTTC
. | TRBJ2-1 | 14 | . | TRBV6-5 | CASSYAPGYNEQFF | TGTGCCAGCAGTTACGCCCCAGGGTACAATGAGCAGTTCTTC
. | TRBJ1-4 | 11 | . | TRBV7-9 | CASSLQGELFF | TGTGCCAGCAGCTTGCAAGGGGAACTGTTTTTT
. | TRBJ2-6 | 15 | few | TRBV28 | CASSLGALGANVLTF | TGTGCCAGCAGTTTAGGGGCGCTCGGGGCCAACGTCCTGACTTTC
. | TRBJ2-7 | 15 | . | TRBV5-1 | CASKPSLSSSYEQYF | TGCGCCAGCAAACCTTCGTTGTCTTCCTCCTACGAGCAGTACTTC
TRBD2 | TRBJ2-1 | 16 | . | TRBV15 | CATSSYGSGKDNEQFF | TGTGCCACCAGCTCTTACGGGAGCGGGAAAGACAATGAGCAGTTCTTC
TRBD1 | TRBJ2-7 | 12 | . | TRBV30 | CACQRQGREQYF | TGTGCCTGCCAAAGACAGGGGCGGGAGCAGTACTTC